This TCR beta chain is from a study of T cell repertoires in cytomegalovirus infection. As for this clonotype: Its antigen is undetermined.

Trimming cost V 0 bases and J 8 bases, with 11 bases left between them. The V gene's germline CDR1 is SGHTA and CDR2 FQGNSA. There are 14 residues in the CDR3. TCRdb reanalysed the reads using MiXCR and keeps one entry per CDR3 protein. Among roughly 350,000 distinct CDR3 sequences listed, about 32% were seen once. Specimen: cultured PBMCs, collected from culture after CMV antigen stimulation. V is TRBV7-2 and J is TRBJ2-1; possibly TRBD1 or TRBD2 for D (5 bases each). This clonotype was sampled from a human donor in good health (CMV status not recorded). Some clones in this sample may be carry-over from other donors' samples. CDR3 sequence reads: CASSLAGTSDEQFF. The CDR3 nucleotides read TGTGCCAGCAGCTTAGCCGGGACGTCCGATGAGCAGTTCTTC. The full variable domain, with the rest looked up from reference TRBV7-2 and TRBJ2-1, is GAGVSQSPSNKVTEKGKDVELRCDPISGHTALYWYRQSLGQGLEFLIYFQGNSAPDKSGLPSDRFSAERTGGSVSTLTIQRTQQEDSAVYLCASSLAGTSDEQFFGPGTRLTVL.